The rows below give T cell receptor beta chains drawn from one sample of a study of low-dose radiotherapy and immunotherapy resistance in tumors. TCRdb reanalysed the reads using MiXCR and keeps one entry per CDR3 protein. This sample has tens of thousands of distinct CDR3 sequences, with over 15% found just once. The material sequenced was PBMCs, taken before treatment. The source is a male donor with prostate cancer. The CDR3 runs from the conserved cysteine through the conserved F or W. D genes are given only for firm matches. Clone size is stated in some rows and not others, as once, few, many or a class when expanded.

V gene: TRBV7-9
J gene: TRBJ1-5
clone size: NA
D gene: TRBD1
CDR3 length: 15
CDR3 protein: CASSLGQGFNQPQHF
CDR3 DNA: TGTGCCAGCAGCTTAGGACAGGGCTTCAATCAGCCCCAGCATTTT

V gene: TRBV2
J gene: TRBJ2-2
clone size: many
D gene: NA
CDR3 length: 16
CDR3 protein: CASSEALRGDTGELFF
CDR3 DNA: TGTGCCAGCAGTGAAGCGCTTCGCGGGGACACCGGGGAGCTGTTTTTT

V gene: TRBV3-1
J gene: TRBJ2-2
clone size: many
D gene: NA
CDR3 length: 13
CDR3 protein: CASSLRGSGELFF
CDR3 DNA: TGTGCCAGCAGCCTCAGGGGTAGCGGGGAGCTGTTTTTT

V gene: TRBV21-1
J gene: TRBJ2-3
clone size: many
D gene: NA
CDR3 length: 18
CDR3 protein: CASSKCAVRQAGTDTQYF
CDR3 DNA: TGTGCCAGCAGCAAGTGTGCAGTTCGACAGGCCGGCACAGATACGCAGTATTTT

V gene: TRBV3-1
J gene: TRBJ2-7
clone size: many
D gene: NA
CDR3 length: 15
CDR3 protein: CASSQGRGADYEQYF
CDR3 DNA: TGTGCCAGCAGCCAAGGCCGTGGGGCGGACTACGAGCAGTACTTC

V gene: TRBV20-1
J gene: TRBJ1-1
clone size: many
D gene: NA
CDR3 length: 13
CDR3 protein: CSAKRDAGPEAFF
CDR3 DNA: TGCAGTGCTAAGAGGGATGCGGGGCCTGAAGCTTTCTTT

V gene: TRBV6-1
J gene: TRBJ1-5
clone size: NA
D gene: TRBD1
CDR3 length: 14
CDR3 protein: CASRWDRNSQPQHF
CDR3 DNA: TGTGCCAGCAGATGGGACAGGAATAGTCAGCCCCAGCATTTT

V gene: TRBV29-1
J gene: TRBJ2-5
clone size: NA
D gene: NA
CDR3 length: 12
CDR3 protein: CSAGRSEETQYF
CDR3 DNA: TGCAGCGCTGGACGGAGCGAAGAGACCCAGTACTTC

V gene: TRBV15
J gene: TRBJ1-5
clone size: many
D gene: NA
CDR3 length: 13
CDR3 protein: CATSRESNQPQHF
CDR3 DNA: TGTGCCACCAGCAGAGAGAGCAATCAGCCCCAGCATTTT

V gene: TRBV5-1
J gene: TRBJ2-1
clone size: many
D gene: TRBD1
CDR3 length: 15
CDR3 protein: CASSFGQGQGNEQFF
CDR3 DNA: TGCGCCAGCAGCTTTGGACAGGGACAAGGCAATGAGCAGTTCTTC

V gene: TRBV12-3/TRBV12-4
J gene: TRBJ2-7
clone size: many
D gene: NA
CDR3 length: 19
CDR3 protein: CASSLQLWQGRRGAYEQYF
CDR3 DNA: TGTGCCAGCAGTCTCCAATTGTGGCAGGGGAGAAGGGGAGCCTACGAGCAGTACTTC

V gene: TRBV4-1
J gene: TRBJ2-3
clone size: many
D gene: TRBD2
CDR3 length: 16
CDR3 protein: CASSQGSGGPTDTQYF
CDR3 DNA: TGCGCCAGCAGCCAAGGTAGCGGGGGTCCCACAGATACGCAGTATTTT

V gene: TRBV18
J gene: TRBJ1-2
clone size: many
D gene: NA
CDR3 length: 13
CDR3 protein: CASSPPDNYGYTF
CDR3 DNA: TGTGCCAGCTCACCACCGGACAACTATGGCTACACCTTC

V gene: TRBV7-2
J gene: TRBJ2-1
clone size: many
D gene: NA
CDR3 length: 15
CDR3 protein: CASSLDGSSYNEQFF
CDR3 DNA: TGTGCCAGCAGCTTAGATGGAAGCTCCTACAATGAGCAGTTCTTC